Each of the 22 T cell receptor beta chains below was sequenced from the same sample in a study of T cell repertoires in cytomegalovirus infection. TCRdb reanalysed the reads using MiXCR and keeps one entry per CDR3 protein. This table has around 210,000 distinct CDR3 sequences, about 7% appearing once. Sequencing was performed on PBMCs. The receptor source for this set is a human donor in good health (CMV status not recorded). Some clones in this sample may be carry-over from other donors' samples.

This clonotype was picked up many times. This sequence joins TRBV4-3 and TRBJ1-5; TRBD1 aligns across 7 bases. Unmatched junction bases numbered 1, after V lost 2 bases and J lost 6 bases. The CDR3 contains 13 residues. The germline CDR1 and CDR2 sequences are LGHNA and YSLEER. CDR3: CASSQQGGQPQHF. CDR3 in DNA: TGCGCCAGCAGCCAACAGGGGGGTCAGCCCCAGCATTTT.

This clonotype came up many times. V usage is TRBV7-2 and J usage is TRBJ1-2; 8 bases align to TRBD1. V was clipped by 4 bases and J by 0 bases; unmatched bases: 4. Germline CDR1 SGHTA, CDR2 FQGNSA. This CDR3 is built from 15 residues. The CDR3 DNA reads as TGTGCCAGCAGCTCAAGGACAGGGACTAACTATGGCTACACCTTC. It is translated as CASSSRTGTNYGYTF.

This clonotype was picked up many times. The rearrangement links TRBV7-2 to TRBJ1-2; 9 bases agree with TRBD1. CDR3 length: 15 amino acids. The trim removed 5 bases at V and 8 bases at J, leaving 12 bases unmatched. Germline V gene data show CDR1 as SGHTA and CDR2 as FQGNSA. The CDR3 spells CASSPEQGAPWGYTF. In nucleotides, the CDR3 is TGTGCCAGCAGCCCGGAACAGGGGGCGCCCTGGGGCTACACCTTC.

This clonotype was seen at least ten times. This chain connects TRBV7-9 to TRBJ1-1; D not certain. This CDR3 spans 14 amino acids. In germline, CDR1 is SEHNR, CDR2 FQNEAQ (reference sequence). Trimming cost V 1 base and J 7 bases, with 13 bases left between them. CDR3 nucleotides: TGTGCCAGCAGCTTAGGGGGTTCTTGGAGTGAAGCTTTCTTT. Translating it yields CASSLGGSWSEAFF.

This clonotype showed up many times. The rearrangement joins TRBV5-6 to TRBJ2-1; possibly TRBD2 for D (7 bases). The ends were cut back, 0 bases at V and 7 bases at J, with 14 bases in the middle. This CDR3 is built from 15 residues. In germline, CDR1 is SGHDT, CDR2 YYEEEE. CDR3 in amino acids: CASSLARGATNEQFF. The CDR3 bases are TGTGCCAGCAGCTTGGCCCGGGGGGCCACAAATGAGCAGTTCTTC.

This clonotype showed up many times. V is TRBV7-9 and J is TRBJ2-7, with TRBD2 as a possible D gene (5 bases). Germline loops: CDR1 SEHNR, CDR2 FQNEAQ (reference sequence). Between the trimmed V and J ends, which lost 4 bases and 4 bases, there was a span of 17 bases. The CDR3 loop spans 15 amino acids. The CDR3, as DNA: TGTGCCAGCAGCTATGGAGACTATGGATCGTACGAGCAGTACTTC. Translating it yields CASSYGDYGSYEQYF.

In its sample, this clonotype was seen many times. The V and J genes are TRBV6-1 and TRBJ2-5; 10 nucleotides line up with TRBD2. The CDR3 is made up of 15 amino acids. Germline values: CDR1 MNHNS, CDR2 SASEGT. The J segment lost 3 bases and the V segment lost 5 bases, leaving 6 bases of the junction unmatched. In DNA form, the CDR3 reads TGTGCCAGCAGTTCCGCACTAGCGGGGAAAGAGACCCAGTACTTC. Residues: CASSSALAGKETQYF.

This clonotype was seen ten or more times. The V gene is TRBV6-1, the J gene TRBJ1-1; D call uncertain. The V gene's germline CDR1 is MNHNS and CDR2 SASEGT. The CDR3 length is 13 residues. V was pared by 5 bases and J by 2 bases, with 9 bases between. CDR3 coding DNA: TGTGCCAGCAGTCATCTGGGAAACACTGAAGCTTTCTTT. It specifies CASSHLGNTEAFF.

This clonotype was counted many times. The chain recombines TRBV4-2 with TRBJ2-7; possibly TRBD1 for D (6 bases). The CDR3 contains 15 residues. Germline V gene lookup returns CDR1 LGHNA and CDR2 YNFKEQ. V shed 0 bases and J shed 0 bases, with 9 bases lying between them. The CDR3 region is CASSQDLDSSYEQYF. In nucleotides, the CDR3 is TGTGCCAGCAGCCAAGATCTGGACAGCTCCTACGAGCAGTACTTC.

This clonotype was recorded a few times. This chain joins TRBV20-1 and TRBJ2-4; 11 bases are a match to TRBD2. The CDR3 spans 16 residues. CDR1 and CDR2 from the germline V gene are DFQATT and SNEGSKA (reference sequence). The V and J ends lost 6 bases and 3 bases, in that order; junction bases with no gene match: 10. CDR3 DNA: TGCAGTGCAATCCTAGCGGGGGGCTTTGGCAAAAACATTCAGTACTTC. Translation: CSAILAGGFGKNIQYF.

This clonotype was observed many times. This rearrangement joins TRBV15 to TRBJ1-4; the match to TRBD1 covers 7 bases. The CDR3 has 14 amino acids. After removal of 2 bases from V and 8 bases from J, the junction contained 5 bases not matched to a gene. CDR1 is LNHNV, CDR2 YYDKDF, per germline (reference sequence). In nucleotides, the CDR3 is TGTGCCACCAGCAGAAAGGGACAGTCAGAAAAACTGTTTTTT. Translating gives CATSRKGQSEKLFF.

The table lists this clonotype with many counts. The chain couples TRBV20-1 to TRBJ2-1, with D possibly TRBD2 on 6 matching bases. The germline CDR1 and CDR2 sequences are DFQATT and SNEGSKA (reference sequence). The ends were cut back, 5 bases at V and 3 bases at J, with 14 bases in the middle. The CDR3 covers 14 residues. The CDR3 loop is CSAAGTWGYNEQFF. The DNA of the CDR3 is TGCAGTGCTGCCGGGACTTGGGGCTACAATGAGCAGTTCTTC.

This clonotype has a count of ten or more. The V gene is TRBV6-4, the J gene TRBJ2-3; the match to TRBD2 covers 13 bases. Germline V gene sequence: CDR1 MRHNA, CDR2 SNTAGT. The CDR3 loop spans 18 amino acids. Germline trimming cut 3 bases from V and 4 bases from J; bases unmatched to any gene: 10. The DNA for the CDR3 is TGTGCCAGCAGTGAACTAGCGGGGGGGCCTAGCGGACCAGATACGCAGTATTTT. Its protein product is CASSELAGGPSGPDTQYF.

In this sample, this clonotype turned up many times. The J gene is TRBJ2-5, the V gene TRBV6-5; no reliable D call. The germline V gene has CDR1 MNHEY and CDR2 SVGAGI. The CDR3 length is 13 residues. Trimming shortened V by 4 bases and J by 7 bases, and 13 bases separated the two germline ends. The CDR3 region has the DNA TGTGCCAGCAGTTCCCCACCCGTGGCGACCCAGTACTTC. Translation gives CASSSPPVATQYF.

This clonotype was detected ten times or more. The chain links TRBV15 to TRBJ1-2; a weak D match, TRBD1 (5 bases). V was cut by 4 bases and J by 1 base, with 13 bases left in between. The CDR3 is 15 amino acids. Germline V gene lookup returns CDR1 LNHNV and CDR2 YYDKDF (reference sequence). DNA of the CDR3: TGTGCCACCAGCAATGGGGGGGAATATAACTATGGCTACACCTTC. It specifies CATSNGGEYNYGYTF.

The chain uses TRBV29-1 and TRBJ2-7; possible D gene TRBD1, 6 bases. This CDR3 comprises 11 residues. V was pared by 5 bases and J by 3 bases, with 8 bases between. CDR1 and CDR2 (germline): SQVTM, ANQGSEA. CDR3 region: CSVLDSYEQYF. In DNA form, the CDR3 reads TGCAGCGTTCTGGACAGCTACGAGCAGTACTTC.

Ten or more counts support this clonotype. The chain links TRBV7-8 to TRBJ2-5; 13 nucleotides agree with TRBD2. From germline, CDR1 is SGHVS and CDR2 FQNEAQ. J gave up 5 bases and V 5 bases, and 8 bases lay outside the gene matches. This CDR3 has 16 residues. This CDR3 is CASSPWTSGGPETQYF. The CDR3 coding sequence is TGTGCCAGCAGCCCCTGGACTAGCGGGGGCCCGGAGACCCAGTACTTC.

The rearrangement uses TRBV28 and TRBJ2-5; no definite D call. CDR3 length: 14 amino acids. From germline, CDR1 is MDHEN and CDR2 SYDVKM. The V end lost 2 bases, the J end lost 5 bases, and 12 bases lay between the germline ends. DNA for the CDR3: TGTGCCAGCAGTTTAAACAGCCTCCGGGAGACCCAGTACTTC. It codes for CASSLNSLRETQYF.

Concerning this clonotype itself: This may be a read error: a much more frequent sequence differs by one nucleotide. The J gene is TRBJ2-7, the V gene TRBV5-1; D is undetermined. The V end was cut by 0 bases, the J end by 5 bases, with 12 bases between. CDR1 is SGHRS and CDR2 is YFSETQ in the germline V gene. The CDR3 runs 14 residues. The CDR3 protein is CASSLAAGIHEQYF. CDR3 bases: TGCGCCAGCAGCTTGGCCGCTGGTATCCACGAGCAGTACTTC.

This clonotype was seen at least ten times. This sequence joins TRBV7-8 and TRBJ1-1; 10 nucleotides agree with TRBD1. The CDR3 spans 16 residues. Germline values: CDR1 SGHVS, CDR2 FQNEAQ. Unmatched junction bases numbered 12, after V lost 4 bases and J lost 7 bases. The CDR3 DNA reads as TGTGCCAGCAGCTCTAGCCGGGACAGGGGAGAATATGAAGCTTTCTTT. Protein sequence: CASSSSRDRGEYEAFF.

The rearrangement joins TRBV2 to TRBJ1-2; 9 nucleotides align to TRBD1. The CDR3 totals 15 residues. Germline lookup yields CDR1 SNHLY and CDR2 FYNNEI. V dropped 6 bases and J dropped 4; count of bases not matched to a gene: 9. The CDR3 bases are TGTGCCAGCAGCCCCGGGACAGGGCAGATCTATGGCTACACCTTC. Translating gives CASSPGTGQIYGYTF.

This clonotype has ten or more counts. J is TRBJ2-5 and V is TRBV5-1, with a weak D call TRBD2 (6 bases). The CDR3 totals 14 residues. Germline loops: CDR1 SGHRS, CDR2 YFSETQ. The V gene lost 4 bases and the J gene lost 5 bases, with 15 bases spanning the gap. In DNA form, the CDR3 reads TGCGCCAGCAGCCCGCCCCCGGGGAGGGAGACCCAGTACTTC. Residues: CASSPPPGRETQYF.